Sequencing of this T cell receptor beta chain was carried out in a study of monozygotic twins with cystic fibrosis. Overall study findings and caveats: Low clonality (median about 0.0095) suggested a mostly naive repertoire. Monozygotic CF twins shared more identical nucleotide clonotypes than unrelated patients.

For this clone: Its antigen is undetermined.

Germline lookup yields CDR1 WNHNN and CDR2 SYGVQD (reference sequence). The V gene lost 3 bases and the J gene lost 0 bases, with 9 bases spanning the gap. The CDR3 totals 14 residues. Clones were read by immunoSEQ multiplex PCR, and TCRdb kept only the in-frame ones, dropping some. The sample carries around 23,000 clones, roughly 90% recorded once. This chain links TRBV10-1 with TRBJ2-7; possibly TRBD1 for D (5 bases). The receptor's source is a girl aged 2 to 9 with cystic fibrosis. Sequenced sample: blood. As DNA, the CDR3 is TGCGCCAGCAGTGACTCCAGGGTCTCCTACGAGCAGTACTTC. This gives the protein CASSDSRVSYEQYF.